One sample yielded the 2 T cell receptor beta chains listed below, sequenced in a study of blood T cell repertoires in COVID-19. Profiled with immunoSEQ multiplex PCR; TCRdb holds only in-frame clones, not every one. The table shows over 250,000 clones, with over 80% occurring only once. Sequences were obtained from PBMCs or T cells enriched from blood (not recorded which). Receptors originate from a young woman who had recovered from COVID-19.

The chain combines TRBV27 with TRBJ2-6; D remains ambiguous. The germline CDR1 and CDR2 sequences are MNHEY and SMNVEV (reference sequence). The CDR3 is 14 amino acids. The V gene lost 5 bases and the J gene lost 0 bases, with 5 bases spanning the gap. As DNA, the CDR3 is TGTGCCAGCAGTGCTAGCTCTGGGGCCAACGTCCTGACTTTC. This sequence encodes CASSASSGANVLTF.

CDR3 residues: CATSTRQVGADTQYF. As DNA, the CDR3 is TGTGCCACCAGCACACGACAGGTCGGGGCAGATACGCAGTATTTT. The chain links TRBV15 to TRBJ2-3; D may be TRBD1 (6 bases). The V and J ends lost 4 bases and 4 bases respectively, with 15 bases between them. The germline CDR1 and CDR2 sequences are LNHNV and YYDKDF (reference sequence). The CDR3 is 15 residues long.